A single sample gave rise to the 29 T cell receptor beta chains below, sequenced in a study of identical twins. TCRdb called the 5' RACE reads again in MiXCR, with one record for every CDR3 protein. The sample shows under 300,000 distinct CDR3 sequences, around an eighth of them seen only once. Input material: memory (CD45RO+) T cells sorted from blood. The receptors derive from a woman aged 18-29 years in good health.

This clonotype was seen only a few times. The chain combines TRBV6-2 or TRBV6-3 with TRBJ2-1; 9 bases match TRBD2. Unmatched junction bases numbered 11, after V lost 5 bases and J lost 6 bases. Germline V CDR1 and CDR2: MNHEY, SVGEGT. CDR3 length equals 16 residues. In DNA, the CDR3 is TGTGCCAGCAGTGATGGTGTAGCGGGAGCGGGCAATGAGCAGTTCTTC. Translating gives CASSDGVAGAGNEQFF.

This clonotype was observed a handful of times. At one of its ends the junction is not consistent with the germline gene, which may arise from a read error. The chain has TRBV2 and TRBJ2-1; 8 bases line up with TRBD2. The CDR3 totals 11 residues. Germline lookup yields CDR1 SNHLY and CDR2 FYNNEI. The DNA of the CDR3 is TGTGCCAGCAGTGGGGGACTAGGGTGCGTCTTC. Protein: CASSGGLGCVF.

In this sample, this clonotype turned up a few times. The V gene is TRBV11-3, the J gene TRBJ1-6, with D hard to call. The length of the CDR3 is 13 residues. Trimming left V 4 bases short and J 9 bases short, with 10 bases between. Germline values: CDR1 SGHNT, CDR2 YENEEA. This chain's CDR3 is CASSYDGSSPLHF. The CDR3 DNA sequence: TGTGCCAGCAGCTACGACGGGAGTTCACCCCTCCACTTT. Full variable domain (rest looked up from reference TRBV11-3 and TRBJ1-6): EAGVVQSPRYKIIEKKQPVAFWCNPISGHNTLYWYLQNLGQGPELLIRYENEEAVDDSQLPKDRFSAERLKGVDSTLKIQPAELGDSAVYLCASSYDGSSPLHFGNGTRLTVT.

This clonotype was seen a few times. The chain couples TRBV5-1 to TRBJ2-5; weak D call: TRBD2 (6 bases). Trimming removed 4 bases from V and 2 bases from J, with 18 bases in between. The germline CDR1 and CDR2 sequences are SGHRS and YFSETQ. This CDR3 comprises 16 residues. In DNA, the CDR3 is TGCGCCAGCAGCCTCGGTTTCCAACGGGGGCAAGAGACCCAGTACTTC. This sequence encodes CASSLGFQRGQETQYF.

Only a few counts were recorded for this clonotype. The chain joins TRBV6-5 to TRBJ2-7; D could derive from TRBD1 or TRBD2 (6 bases each). CDR1 MNHEY and CDR2 SVGAGI come from the germline V gene. V shed 0 bases and J shed 0 bases, with 15 bases lying between them. The CDR3 length is 17 residues. CDR3 nucleotides: TGTGCCAGCAGTTACTCCCCGCCGGGGGCTAGCTCCTACGAGCAGTACTTC. This codes for CASSYSPPGASSYEQYF.

This clonotype was observed a few times. The genes are TRBV18 and TRBJ2-3; 14 bases line up with TRBD2. The CDR3 consists of 16 residues. CDR1 and CDR2 (germline): KGHSH, LQKENI. Trimming took 3 bases from V and 5 from J; bases not matched to a gene: 4. The CDR3 bases are TGTGCCAGCTCACCGGGACTAGCGGGAGTAAAAGATACGCAGTATTTT. Translation: CASSPGLAGVKDTQYF.

DNA for the CDR3: TGTGCCAGCAGCCCAAATGAGGGAGATACGCAGTATTTT. It encodes CASSPNEGDTQYF. The chain links TRBV7-2 to TRBJ2-3; weak D call: TRBD2 (5 bases). Trimming cost V 5 bases and J 5 bases, with 11 bases left between them. The CDR3 covers 13 residues. Germline V gene sequence: CDR1 SGHTA, CDR2 FQGNSA.

This clonotype was picked up many times. The J gene is TRBJ2-7, the V gene TRBV5-6, with D perhaps TRBD1 (6 bases). The germline V gene has CDR1 SGHDT and CDR2 YYEEEE. The V end lost 4 bases, the J end lost 0 bases, and 11 bases lay between the germline ends. The CDR3 contains 14 residues. Here the CDR3 DNA reads TGTGCCAGCAGCAAAGGACAGTTCTCCTACGAGCAGTACTTC. Translated: CASSKGQFSYEQYF.

The table lists this clonotype with a few counts. The chain couples TRBV6-1 to TRBJ1-1; 9 positions agree with TRBD1. Unmatched junction bases numbered 4, after V lost 6 bases and J lost 5 bases. Per germline, CDR1 MNHNS and CDR2 SASEGT. The CDR3 runs to 13 residues. The CDR3 is CASRRTGDTEAFF. CDR3 coding DNA: TGTGCCAGCAGGCGGACAGGGGATACTGAAGCTTTCTTT.

This clonotype was detected only a few times. The genes are TRBV19 and TRBJ1-1; 8 bases align to TRBD1. CDR1 and CDR2 (germline): LNHDA, SQIVND (reference sequence). The trim removed 2 bases at V and 2 bases at J, leaving 4 bases unmatched. The CDR3 runs to 15 residues. Here the CDR3 reads CASSIPRGQNTEAFF. The CDR3 nucleotides are TGTGCCAGTAGTATACCCAGGGGGCAAAACACTGAAGCTTTCTTT.

The rearrangement uses TRBV12-3 or TRBV12-4 and TRBJ1-1; D is possibly TRBD1 (6 bases). The CDR3 spans 12 residues. Trimming shortened V by 6 bases and J by 7 bases, and 12 bases separated the two germline ends. CDR3 in amino acids: CASSRQDGEAFF. Here the CDR3 DNA reads TGTGCCAGCAGCCGACAGGACGGTGAAGCTTTCTTT.

The CDR3 nucleotides are TGCAGTGCTAGAGGCGGGAGGGCCGGCGAGACCCAGTACTTC. Protein sequence: CSARGGRAGETQYF. The chain links TRBV20-1 to TRBJ2-5, with 9 bases identical to TRBD2. CDR1 and CDR2 from the germline V gene are DFQATT and SNEGSKA (reference sequence). The trim removed 1 base at V and 5 bases at J, leaving 5 bases unmatched. The CDR3 runs to 14 residues.

The V and J genes are TRBV10-2 and TRBJ2-1, with D unresolved. Between the trimmed V and J ends, which lost 7 bases and 7 bases, there was a span of 14 bases. The CDR3 loop spans 13 amino acids. The germline V gene encodes CDR1 WSHSY and CDR2 SAAADI. Here the CDR3 reads CASMRNSMNEQFF. The DNA for the CDR3 is TGCGCCAGCATGCGGAATAGCATGAATGAGCAGTTCTTC.

The V gene is TRBV14, the J gene TRBJ2-5; TRBD2 might be the D (6 bases). There are 14 residues in the CDR3. The V gene lost 2 bases and the J gene lost 1 base, with 8 bases spanning the gap. CDR1 and CDR2 (germline): SGHDN, FVKESK. CDR3 residues: CASSQLSGQETQYF. In DNA, the CDR3 is TGTGCCAGCAGCCAACTTAGCGGCCAAGAGACCCAGTACTTC.

This clonotype came up a few times. The gene calls are TRBV29-1 and TRBJ2-1, with TRBD2 as a possible D gene (6 bases). The ends were cut back, 4 bases at V and 3 bases at J, with 22 bases in the middle. Germline CDR1 and CDR2: SQVTM and ANQGSEA. CDR3 length: 17 amino acids. The DNA for the CDR3 is TGCAGCGTTGTTCCGCACGGGGGAAGTGGGTTCTACAATGAGCAGTTCTTC. This gives the protein CSVVPHGGSGFYNEQFF.

This chain joins TRBV10-3 and TRBJ1-5; D unresolved. V was trimmed by 4 bases and J by 2 bases, leaving 9 bases between them. CDR3 length: 14 amino acids. Germline loops: CDR1 ENHRY, CDR2 SYGVKD. The CDR3: CAISAHMGNQPQHF. The CDR3 region has the DNA TGTGCCATCAGTGCACACATGGGCAATCAGCCCCAGCATTTT.

This clonotype was counted between two and nine times. The V and J genes are TRBV27 and TRBJ2-1; D is possibly TRBD1 or TRBD2 (5 bases each). The CDR3 has 13 amino acids. Germline CDR1 reads MNHEY; CDR2 reads SMNVEV (reference sequence). V was trimmed by 6 bases and J by 8 bases, leaving 14 bases between them. The CDR3 spells CASRLTGPHEQFF. Here the CDR3 DNA reads TGTGCCAGCAGACTTACGGGGCCCCATGAGCAGTTCTTC.

In this sample, this clonotype turned up a few times. V and J are TRBV6-2 or TRBV6-3 and TRBJ2-1; 12 bases map to TRBD2. The CDR3 length is 15 residues. The germline V gene encodes CDR1 MNHEY and CDR2 SVGEGT. Trimming cost V 10 bases and J 9 bases; bases outside gene matches: 13. CDR3 bases: TGTGCCACTACGCGGACTAGCGGGAAGAGGGGTGAGCAGTTCTTC. Its translation is CATTRTSGKRGEQFF.

The chain couples TRBV2 to TRBJ1-1, with 7 nucleotides matching TRBD1. The germline V gene encodes CDR1 SNHLY and CDR2 FYNNEI. The CDR3 has 14 residues. V was pared by 4 bases and J by 11 bases, with 13 bases of the junction left unmatched. The CDR3 sequence: CASSGSSRQGSAFF. For the CDR3, the DNA is TGTGCCAGCAGTGGGTCGAGTAGACAGGGTTCCGCTTTCTTT.

The table lists this clonotype with a few counts. The chain couples TRBV29-1 to TRBJ2-3; D is ambiguous. V lost 4 bases and J 4 bases, leaving 12 bases between the germline ends. Germline V gene sequence: CDR1 SQVTM, CDR2 ANQGSEA. The CDR3 length is 13 residues. CDR3 sequence: CSVGVSGADTQYF. The CDR3, as DNA: TGCAGCGTTGGCGTTTCAGGTGCAGATACGCAGTATTTT.

The V and J genes are TRBV20-1 and TRBJ2-7, with 8 bases identical to TRBD1. CDR3 length: 15 residues. V was pared by 3 bases and J by 1 base, with 8 bases of the junction left unmatched. The germline V gene encodes CDR1 DFQATT and CDR2 SNEGSKA (reference sequence). DNA for the CDR3: TGCAGTGCTAGTGGGAATGGACAGGGATCCTACGAGCAGTACTTC. Translation: CSASGNGQGSYEQYF.

This clonotype was observed a handful of times. V and J are TRBV28 and TRBJ2-1; a possible D gene is TRBD1 (6 bases). V gave up 2 bases and J gave up 2 bases, with 7 bases separating them. This CDR3 is 14 amino acids long. Germline CDR1 and CDR2: MDHEN and SYDVKM. For the CDR3, the DNA is TGTGCCAGCAGTTTAACAGGGCCCTACAATGAGCAGTTCTTC. Translating it yields CASSLTGPYNEQFF.

In its sample, this clonotype was seen a few times. The chain links TRBV20-1 to TRBJ1-2; a weak D match, TRBD1 (5 bases). Germline assignment: CDR1 DFQATT and CDR2 SNEGSKA (reference sequence). CDR3 length: 13 residues. V was cut by 3 bases and J by 8 bases, with 16 bases left in between. The CDR3 region has the DNA TGCAGTGCTAGCAGGGATGTTGTTAGGGGCTACACCTTC. Translation gives CSASRDVVRGYTF.

This clonotype has only a few counts. This chain joins TRBV18 and TRBJ1-4; no definite D call. CDR1 is KGHSH and CDR2 is LQKENI in the germline V gene. The length of the CDR3 is 15 residues. V lost 2 bases and J lost 7, with 14 bases in between. CDR3 sequence (DNA): TGTGCCAGCTCACCAAATGCCCGTGGAAGTGAAAAACTGTTTTTT. The encoded protein is CASSPNARGSEKLFF.

This clonotype occurred a few times. The CDR3 region has the DNA TGTGCCTGGAGTGTCGTAAGTTCTGGGGAAGCTTTCTTT. This encodes CAWSVVSSGEAFF. This chain joins TRBV30 and TRBJ1-1; no definite D call. CDR1 and CDR2 from the germline V gene are GTSNPN and SVGIG (reference sequence). The CDR3 loop spans 13 amino acids. Trimming took 0 bases from V and 8 from J, leaving 13 bases between them.

This clonotype came up a few times. The genes are TRBV18 and TRBJ2-1; 10 bases fit TRBD2. Germline V gives CDR1 KGHSH, CDR2 LQKENI. The junction had 3 bases not matched to a gene; V was cut back by 0 bases and J by 4 bases. This CDR3 has 16 residues. The CDR3 reads CASSPPSGGGYNEQFF. DNA of the CDR3: TGTGCCAGCTCACCACCAAGCGGGGGGGGTTACAATGAGCAGTTCTTC.

The rearrangement joins TRBV20-1 to TRBJ2-1; maybe TRBD2 (6 bases). Trimming took off 1 base at V and 5 bases at J, with 12 bases between the two ends. Germline V gene sequence: CDR1 DFQATT, CDR2 SNEGSKA (reference sequence). The CDR3 runs 14 residues. CDR3 loop: CSARGFSGNNEQFF. The CDR3, as DNA: TGCAGTGCTAGAGGGTTTAGCGGTAACAATGAGCAGTTCTTC.

As regards this clonotype: Germline and junction disagree at one end, which may indicate a read error. V is TRBV20-1 and J is TRBJ1-2; 7 positions agree with TRBD1. The CDR3 is 14 amino acids. From germline, CDR1 is DFQATT and CDR2 SNEGSKA (reference sequence). The DNA for the CDR3 is TGCAGTGCTCGACCCTCTACCATCGACAGGGAAAACATGTTC. Amino acid sequence: CSARPSTIDRENMF.

The gene calls are TRBV20-1 and TRBJ2-1; perhaps D is TRBD1 or TRBD2 (5 bases each). Trimming cost V 0 bases and J 8 bases, with 17 bases left between them. Germline CDR1 and CDR2: DFQATT and SNEGSKA (reference sequence). The CDR3 consists of 15 residues. CDR3 in DNA: TGCAGTGCTAGAGACCCCGGGACCTGGGCCTATGAGCAGTTCTTC. Amino acids: CSARDPGTWAYEQFF.